The present entry profiles one T cell receptor beta chain with its context. This may arise from a read error, as a much more abundant clone is one base away. This record belongs to a study of patients and donors after allogeneic stem cell transplantation. V lost 4 bases to trimming and J lost 7 bases, with 11 bases between them. Germline CDR1 reads LGHDT; CDR2 reads YNNKEL (reference sequence). The CDR3 spans 13 residues. TCRdb redid the calling of the RT-PCR reads with MiXCR, one entry per CDR3 protein. Of tens of thousands of distinct CDR3 sequences listed, 5% are singletons. This receptor was obtained from a human donor who was either an allogeneic HSCT recipient or a stem cell or donor lymphocyte infusion donor (not recorded which). It is not recorded whose cells these are; they may come from a transplant donor. V is TRBV3-1 and J is TRBJ2-1; maybe TRBD1 (6 bases). The source material was blood, either unsorted or a sorted T cell fraction (not recorded which). The chain's CDR3 is CASSRATGNEQFF. The CDR3 DNA reads TGTGCCAGCAGCCGAGCAACAGGGAATGAGCAGTTCTTC.